The 19 T cell receptor beta chains below all came from one sample that was sequenced in a study of blood T cell repertoires in COVID-19. Sequenced by immunoSEQ multiplex PCR; TCRdb stores in-frame clones only, minus some. Of around 190,000 clones listed, less than 85% are singletons. The specimen sequenced was peripheral blood. These receptors came from a woman in her forties or fifties with acute or convalescent COVID-19.

This chain connects TRBV7-9 to TRBJ2-3; the match to TRBD2 covers 7 bases. CDR1 and CDR2 from the germline V gene are SEHNR and FQNEAQ (reference sequence). Unmatched junction bases numbered 9, after V lost 5 bases and J lost 4 bases. The CDR3 is made up of 15 amino acids. The CDR3 region is CASSISGPLADTQYF. The CDR3 DNA reads TGTGCCAGCAGCATTAGCGGGCCCTTGGCAGATACGCAGTATTTT.

The chain couples TRBV28 to TRBJ1-4, with D possibly TRBD1 on 6 matching bases. The CDR3 length is 14 residues. V was clipped by 4 bases and J by 5 bases, with 11 bases between them. Germline CDR1 reads MDHEN; CDR2 reads SYDVKM. CDR3 DNA: TGTGCCAGCAGTTCGGGGGGCCTGAATGAAAAACTGTTTTTT. It translates to CASSSGGLNEKLFF.

The rearrangement links TRBV9 to TRBJ2-5; 13 bases align to TRBD2. This CDR3 is 15 amino acids long. With 4 bases clipped from V and 5 bases from J, the junction kept 5 bases outside the gene matches. Germline V gives CDR1 SGDLS, CDR2 YYNGEE. The CDR3 spells CASSRLAGGGETQYF. CDR3 DNA: TGTGCCAGCAGCCGACTAGCGGGAGGTGGGGAGACCCAGTACTTC. Drawing the rest from reference TRBV9 and TRBJ2-5, the complete variable domain is DSGVTQTPKHLITATGQRVTLRCSPRSGDLSVYWYQQSLDQGLQFLIQYYNGEERAKGNILERFSAQQFPDLHSELNLSSLELGDSALYFCASSRLAGGGETQYFGPGTRLLVL.

This clone was picked up a small number of times. The chain combines TRBV3-1 (or the pseudogene TRBV3-2) with TRBJ2-7; D is perhaps TRBD1 (6 bases). Trimming removed 0 bases at V and 2 bases at J, with 11 bases between. The CDR3 spans 15 residues. Germline assignment: CDR1 LGHDT and CDR2 YNNKEL (reference sequence). The DNA of the CDR3 is TGTGCCAGCAGCCAAGAGCAGGGGCGCACCTACGAGCAGTACTTC. It is translated as CASSQEQGRTYEQYF.

The chain employs TRBV19 and TRBJ1-1, with TRBD1 identical over 8 bases. The CDR3 has 14 residues. V trimming: 5 bases; J trimming: 2 bases; junction bases outside the gene matches: 4. Germline V CDR1 and CDR2: LNHDA, SQIVND (reference sequence). The chain's CDR3 is CASSVTGANTEAFF. The CDR3 DNA reads as TGTGCCAGTAGTGTGACAGGGGCCAACACTGAAGCTTTCTTT.

This clone appeared a single time. The chain combines TRBV19 with TRBJ2-1; D perhaps matches TRBD1 (5 bases). This CDR3 contains 13 residues. Germline CDR1 and CDR2: LNHDA and SQIVND (reference sequence). V was cut by 6 bases and J by 2 bases, with 8 bases left in between. The CDR3 loop reads CASRKQAYNEQFF. In DNA, the CDR3 is TGTGCCAGTAGGAAACAGGCCTACAATGAGCAGTTCTTC.

This chain connects TRBV28 to TRBJ2-2; D uncertain. The V gene lost 6 bases and the J gene lost 1 base, with 3 bases spanning the gap. The CDR3 contains 12 residues. Looked up from germline, CDR1 is MDHEN and CDR2 is SYDVKM. The CDR3 protein is CASSLNTGELFF. In DNA, the CDR3 is TGTGCCAGCAGCTTGAACACCGGGGAGCTGTTTTTT.

The chain carries TRBV4-1 and TRBJ2-1, with D perhaps TRBD2 (6 bases). Germline V lookup: CDR1 MGHRA, CDR2 YSYEKL. CDR3 length: 15 residues. The V and J ends lost 5 bases and 4 bases respectively, with 15 bases between them. The CDR3 bases are TGCGCCAGCAGCAACCCCAAGGAGGGTTACAATGAGCAGTTCTTC. It translates to CASSNPKEGYNEQFF.

This chain joins TRBV19 and TRBJ1-5; 8 bases fit TRBD1. Germline trimming cut 5 bases from V and 1 base from J; bases unmatched to any gene: 4. Looked up from germline, CDR1 is LNHDA and CDR2 is SQIVND (reference sequence). CDR3 length equals 15 residues. Written as DNA, the CDR3 is TGTGCCAGTAGTGCCGACAGGGGAAGCAATCAGCCCCAGCATTTT. It encodes CASSADRGSNQPQHF. The whole variable domain, filled in from reference TRBV19 and TRBJ1-5, reads DGGITQSPKYLFRKEGQNVTLSCEQNLNHDAMYWYRQDPGQGLRLIYYSQIVNDFQKGDIAEGYSVSREKKESFPLTVTSAQKNPTAFYLCASSADRGSNQPQHFGDGTRLSIL.

V is TRBV7-2 and J is TRBJ1-6, with 7 bases fitting TRBD1. The CDR3 is 15 amino acids. Germline lookup yields CDR1 SGHTA and CDR2 FQGNSA. Trimming cost V 5 bases and J 6 bases; bases outside gene matches: 7. The CDR3 loop reads CASSRGTAPNSPLHF. For the CDR3, the DNA is TGTGCCAGCAGCAGAGGGACAGCTCCTAATTCACCCCTCCACTTT.

The J gene is TRBJ2-7, the V gene TRBV28; TRBD2 agrees at 9 bases. The CDR3 spans 15 residues. Unmatched junction bases numbered 9, after V lost 6 bases and J lost 3 bases. Germline V gene data show CDR1 as MDHEN and CDR2 as SYDVKM. The CDR3 protein is CASSLVLAGVYEQYF. CDR3 sequence (DNA): TGTGCCAGCAGCTTGGTATTAGCGGGAGTCTACGAGCAGTACTTC. The whole variable domain, remainder taken from reference TRBV28 and TRBJ2-7, is DVKVTQSSRYLVKRTGEKVFLECVQDMDHENMFWYRQDPGLGLRLIYFSYDVKMKEKGDIPEGYSVSREKKERFSLILESASTNQTSMYLCASSLVLAGVYEQYFGPGTRLTVT.

The chain joins TRBV9 to TRBJ1-1; D gene ambiguous. CDR3 length: 13 residues. Germline V gene data show CDR1 as SGDLS and CDR2 as YYNGEE. V lost 0 bases, J lost 1 base, and 4 bases lay in between. The CDR3 loop reads CASSVDRNTEAFF. CDR3 bases: TGTGCCAGCAGCGTAGACAGGAACACTGAAGCTTTCTTT.

The chain has TRBV5-1 and TRBJ1-2; TRBD1 aligns across 9 bases. CDR1 and CDR2 from the germline V gene are SGHRS and YFSETQ. J lost 4 bases, V lost 5 bases, and 12 bases had no gene match. The CDR3 extends over 16 amino acids. CDR3 residues: CASSYGTGRGSYGYTF. The CDR3 DNA reads as TGCGCCAGCAGTTACGGGACAGGGCGGGGAAGCTATGGCTACACCTTC. The full variable domain, with the rest looked up from reference TRBV5-1 and TRBJ1-2, is KAGVTQTPRYLIKTRGQQVTLSCSPISGHRSVSWYQQTPGQGLQFLFEYFSETQRNKGNFPGRFSGRQFSNSRSEMNVSTLELGDSALYLCASSYGTGRGSYGYTFGSGTRLTVV.

The chain couples TRBV19 to TRBJ2-7; maybe TRBD2 (5 bases). V lost 8 bases and J 7 bases, leaving 24 bases between the germline ends. Germline CDR1 reads LNHDA; CDR2 reads SQIVND (reference sequence). CDR3 length: 15 amino acids. CDR3 coding DNA: TGTGCCAGTCTCCCACGATCGACTAACTTGGGGGAGCAGTACTTC. It specifies CASLPRSTNLGEQYF.

The chain has TRBV27 and TRBJ2-3, with TRBD2 as a possible D gene (7 bases). Germline V lookup: CDR1 MNHEY, CDR2 SMNVEV (reference sequence). The CDR3 length is 15 residues. Trimming shortened V by 3 bases and J by 4 bases, and 14 bases separated the two germline ends. CDR3 nucleotides: TGTGCCAGCAGTTTTTCGGGGGGCAGGTCAGATACGCAGTATTTT. Residues: CASSFSGGRSDTQYF.

The chain carries TRBV2 and TRBJ1-2; D is undetermined. The CDR3 contains 12 residues. Trimming took 4 bases from V and 4 from J, leaving 7 bases between them. The germline V gene encodes CDR1 SNHLY and CDR2 FYNNEI. CDR3 coding DNA: TGTGCCAGCAGTGGACTGTCCTATGGCTACACCTTC. It translates to CASSGLSYGYTF.

The chain links TRBV6-6 to TRBJ1-5, with D hard to call. The CDR3 has 16 residues. Germline V gene lookup returns CDR1 MNHNY and CDR2 SVGAGI (reference sequence). V was pared by 5 bases and J by 0 bases, with 14 bases between. The CDR3 sequence: CASSPGRGYSNQPQHF. Written as DNA, the CDR3 is TGTGCCAGCAGTCCGGGGAGAGGGTATAGCAATCAGCCCCAGCATTTT.

In the case of this clone: Other DNA sequences in this specimen translate into the identical CDR3. CDR3 coding DNA: TGTGCCAGCAAGGTCCAGGGCAACACTGAAGCTTTCTTT. As protein: CASKVQGNTEAFF. The gene calls are TRBV6-5 and TRBJ1-1; tentative D call: TRBD1 (5 bases). Trimming removed 7 bases at V and 2 bases at J, with 11 bases between. The CDR3 is 13 residues long. Looked up from germline, CDR1 is MNHEY and CDR2 is SVGAGI.

The gene calls are TRBV5-4 and TRBJ2-3, with 9 bases lining up with TRBD2. Germline V lookup: CDR1 SGHNT, CDR2 YYREEE (reference sequence). With 4 bases clipped from V and 2 bases from J, the junction kept 11 bases outside the gene matches. This CDR3 region has 17 residues. For the CDR3, the DNA is TGTGCCAGCAGCCGAGCGTTAGCGGGGGACCTCACAGATACGCAGTATTTT. It specifies CASSRALAGDLTDTQYF.